These 5 T cell receptor beta chains were all obtained from the same sample, sequenced in a study of a mutant IDH1 vaccine in newly diagnosed glioma listed by TCRdb under 2021. These receptors' antigens are unknown. The library was built by means of the immunoSEQ multiplex PCR assay. TCRdb re-hosts the immuneACCESS table, in-frame sequences only. Its copies lack some clones; in the studies checked, an unresolved V gene accounts for under half of them, and the cause for the rest is not known. This sample has some 25,000 clones in its table, and 60% to 80% of those were observed once. Jointly, the top ten make up approximately 10% of the sample. The time point label corresponds to: week 11, during vaccination. Each vaccine dose, consisting of 300 ug of a 20-mer mutant IDH1 peptide in Montanide, was administered subcutaneously with topical imiquimod. The material sequenced was PBMCs, taken from a glioma patient whose treatment included an IDH1 peptide vaccine. These receptor sequences come from a woman between 18 and 29 years old with glioma.

This clone is deemed medium-sized. This chain connects TRBV6-5 to TRBJ1-2; D is possibly TRBD1 (5 bases). The CDR3 is made up of 15 amino acids. Trimming took 6 bases from V and 5 from J, leaving 19 bases between them. Germline V gene sequence: CDR1 MNHEY, CDR2 SVGAGI. The CDR3 DNA follows: TGTGCCAGCAGCCCTCAAACCGGGACGGTTTATGGCTACACCTTC. Protein sequence: CASSPQTGTVYGYTF.

The rearrangement links TRBV9 to TRBJ2-7, with a weak D call TRBD2 (5 bases). V gave up 0 bases and J gave up 3 bases, with 10 bases separating them. The germline CDR1 and CDR2 sequences are SGDLS and YYNGEE. The CDR3 length is 14 residues. The CDR3, as DNA: TGTGCCAGCAGCGTAGGGAGGCAGAACTACGAGCAGTACTTC. Translating it yields CASSVGRQNYEQYF.

The chain combines TRBV5-6 with TRBJ2-2, with D unresolved. V shed 4 bases and J shed 5 bases, with 12 bases lying between them. The CDR3 sequence is 14 residues long. Germline V CDR1 and CDR2: SGHDT, YYEEEE. Written as DNA, the CDR3 is TGTGCCAGCAGCCCTCCTCTAGGGACCGGGGAGCTGTTTTTT. It encodes CASSPPLGTGELFF.

This clone occurred once. The chain uses TRBV27 and TRBJ2-3, with 7 bases that match TRBD1. V lost 5 bases, J lost 2 bases, and 7 bases stayed unmatched. Germline-derived CDR1 and CDR2 are MNHEY and SMNVEV (reference sequence). CDR3 size: 15 residues. CDR3 DNA sequence: TGTGCCAGCAGTCCCCCCGGGACAGCCACAGATACGCAGTATTTT. Protein product: CASSPPGTATDTQYF.

V usage is TRBV19 and J usage is TRBJ1-1; D is undetermined. The germline gives CDR1 LNHDA, CDR2 SQIVND (reference sequence). V was shortened by 5 bases and J by 4 bases, with 14 bases between the two germline ends. The length of the CDR3 is 14 residues. The CDR3 coding sequence is TGTGCCAGTAGTTCTGAAAGATCGGGCACTGAAGCTTTCTTT. Residues: CASSSERSGTEAFF.